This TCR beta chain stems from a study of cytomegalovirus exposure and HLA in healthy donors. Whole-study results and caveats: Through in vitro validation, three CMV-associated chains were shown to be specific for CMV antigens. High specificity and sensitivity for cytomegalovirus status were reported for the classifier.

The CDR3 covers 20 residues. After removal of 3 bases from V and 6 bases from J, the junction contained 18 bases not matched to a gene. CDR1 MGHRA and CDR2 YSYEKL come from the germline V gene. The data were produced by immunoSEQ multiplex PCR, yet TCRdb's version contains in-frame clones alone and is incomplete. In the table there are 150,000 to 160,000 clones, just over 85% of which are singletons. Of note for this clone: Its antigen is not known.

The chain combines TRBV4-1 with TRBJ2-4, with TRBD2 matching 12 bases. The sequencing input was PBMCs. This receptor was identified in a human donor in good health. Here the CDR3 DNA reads TGCGCCAGCAGCCATCCTCCCGTTACCCAAATGACTAGCGGGGGAAACATTCAGTACTTC. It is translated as CASSHPPVTQMTSGGNIQYF.